This T cell receptor beta chain originates from a study of PD-L1 blockade in urothelial cancer. Study in general: Prior exposure to chemotherapy in patients amounted to 0 to 3 regimens received. Samples came from 3 weeks, at the second dose, and 6 weeks into treatment. Reported median T cell count for blood samples was 120,000 to 150,000.

Generated by immunoSEQ multiplex PCR, the TCRdb table keeps only in-frame clones and is missing some. The sample yields 50,000 or so clones, roughly four fifths seen once. Trimming stripped 4 bases from V and 1 base from J, with 10 bases between. Germline V lookup: CDR1 SQVTM, CDR2 ANQGSEA. The CDR3 extends over 13 amino acids. Urothelial carcinoma, locally advanced or metastatic, affected the patients. This sequence was found in a man aged 65-85 years with urothelial cancer. This chain links TRBV29-1 with TRBJ1-1; D is uncertain. The material sequenced was PBMCs, taken around atezolizumab (anti-PD-L1) treatment. Here the CDR3 reads CSVVVGGNTEAFF. CDR3 DNA sequence: TGCAGCGTTGTGGTAGGAGGGAACACTGAAGCTTTCTTT.